This T cell receptor beta chain was captured in a study of circulating and synovial CD4+ cells in juvenile arthritis. The CDR3 loop spans 14 amino acids. V was clipped by 8 bases and J by 4 bases; unmatched bases: 8. CDR1 and CDR2 (germline): LNHDA, SQIVND (reference sequence). This clone was found once. Its antigen is unidentified. The method was immunoSEQ multiplex PCR; TCRdb's version includes in-frame clones alone and lacks a portion of them. Of around 2,000 clones listed, roughly nine tenths are singletons. General study findings and limits: Circulating pathogenic-like lymphocytes shared a substantially higher fraction of CDR3 sequences with synovium than bulk blood.

This receptor was obtained from a human donor with juvenile idiopathic arthritis. The sequencing input was HLA-DR+ CD4+ T cells from blood. The subset: circulating pathogenic-like lymphocytes, sorted as HLA-DR+CD14-CD3+CD4+CD25low/- blood T cells. This chain joins TRBV19 and TRBJ1-1; the match to TRBD1 covers 9 bases. For the CDR3, the DNA is TGTGCCAGTGCCAGACAGGGGGTTGTCACTGAAGCTTTCTTT. It codes for CASARQGVVTEAFF.